This T cell receptor beta chain was recorded in a study of control samples from healthy donors and cancer patients. The CDR3 has 17 amino acids. V gave up 4 bases and J gave up 7 bases; unmatched junction bases: 15. CDR1 SGHRS and CDR2 YFSETQ come from the germline V gene. The table came from immunoSEQ multiplex PCR; TCRdb's copy has only in-frame clones and leaves some out. Of 190,000 or so clones listed, approximately 92% are singletons. The sample consisted of blood. This chain joins TRBV5-1 and TRBJ2-2; 8 nucleotides match TRBD1. The receptor's source is a man younger than 35 in good health. The CDR3 region has the DNA TGCGCCAGCAGCCCGGGTAGGACAGGGCCCGAGAACGGGGAGCTGTTTTTT. Translation: CASSPGRTGPENGELFF.